Detailed here is one TCR beta chain. The antigen it recognizes is unknown. Base qualities are not provided; no much larger clone lies one nucleotide away. The entry originates in a study of cytomegalovirus exposure and HLA in healthy donors (dated by TCRdb to the late 2010s). Notes on the research overall: In an earlier analysis of roughly 500 of the donors, under 300 Gb of sequence data and 100 million or so unique TCR beta sequences from about 190 million T cells were reported. Several DR-DQ haplotypes were treated as single units for association and clustering because of strong linkage in the cohort. A separate validation cohort of some 130 different subjects was used in addition to the roughly 700-subject first cohort. The study used immunosequencing to profile the T cell repertoires of some 600 subjects and linked those repertoires to cytomegalovirus serostatus. A later analysis re-examined previously published TCR beta repertoires from about 700 donors and added high-resolution HLA genotyping to investigate patterns of TCR occurrence. Roughly 300 gigabases of sequencing data and 70 million to 100 million unique TCR sequences were included in an early release covering about 700 HLA-typed donors. Donor age, sex, ethnicity and CMV serostatus were compiled alongside the repertoire data. A later genetic analysis took genome-wide SNP genotypes for about three fifths of the roughly 670 donors and used that subset as a discovery cohort. To decide whether each TCR beta V gene segment behaved as functional or pseudogenic, an earlier analysis of 587 of the donors relied on high-throughput TCR beta sequencing. Class I and class II HLA loci were covered by the typing at four-digit resolution. Rather than drawing on any new phenotypic data, the later analysis identified candidate immune exposures from TCR beta sequences and the way those sequences occurred across donors. The study aimed to test whether signatures of past pathogen exposure could be identified by cataloging public T cell receptors. All discovery cohort repertoires had been generated on a single sequencing platform. The study combined high-throughput TCR immunosequencing, statistical association of individual TCRs with disease status, and machine learning to predict cytomegalovirus infection status. Among roughly 400 genotyped donors of the cohort, an average of approximately 200,000 unique TCR beta nucleotide sequences was sequenced per donor, of which 15% to 20% were non-productive. The number of typed donors differed by locus: about 620-640 for A, B, C, DRB1 and DQB1; roughly 510 for DQA1; over 600 for DPA1; and about 470 for DPB1. The genetic ancestry cluster associated with self-reported Caucasian donors included about 84% of the roughly 410 genotyped donors.

The investigation overall reported the following: In a later analysis, several top co-occurrence clusters were reported to appear linked to parvovirus B19, influenza, CMV and Epstein-Barr virus. A later genetic analysis associated a missense DCLRE1C variant with V-gene and J-gene trimming of TCR beta chains, and an independent cohort replicated the association. In a later analysis, the rate of TCR association differed among HLA loci, with DRB1 alleles having the most associated TCRs and HLA-C alleles having the fewest. In vitro tests confirmed that a few of the cytomegalovirus-associated TCR beta chains recognize cytomegalovirus antigens. A further reported finding was that TCR beta sequences accurately predicted the HLA-A and HLA-B alleles for most subjects in the first cohort. This cohort had only TCR beta chains sequenced, and the lack of alpha or paired-chain data limited which features could be detected. The classifier was reported to diagnose cytomegalovirus status with high specificity and sensitivity in both the original cohort and the validation cohort. A later analysis associated 16,951 TCR beta sequences with specific HLA alleles at a false discovery rate of 0.05. Linkage disequilibrium might explain the correlated functional status among segregating V segments, but an unknown experimental factor could not be ruled out. Assigning TCR associations to individual alleles was difficult when HLA alleles, especially DR and DQ, strongly co-occurred. A later analysis found that most CMV-associated TCR beta chains appeared HLA-restricted, with HLA associations seemingly driven largely by CMV exposure. In a later analysis, HLA-associated TCR beta chains showed more clonal expansion and lower generation probabilities than non-associated chains that were equally common. Roughly uniform sequencing depth across donors was assumed in presence/absence analyses, although this assumption may not hold. Because some donors lacked HLA typing at each locus, the association tests relied only on the typed subset. The authors suggested that the approach could potentially be extended to other disease states and immunological phenotypes. Broadly in line with IMGT annotations, most TCR beta V segments showed up in productive rearrangements about 87% or about 30% of the time in an earlier analysis of 450 to 750 of the donors. Immune exposure information for the cohort was limited to CMV serostatus. A cluster of highly shared sequence variants was judged likely to be a technical artifact of the sequencing pipeline. Because counts were too low, 15 or so rarely observed V segments, including chromosome 9 orphons, were excluded from the earlier analysis of 587 of the donors. Across donors, most TCR sequences were observed very rarely, whereas some public TCRs were present in many individuals. The study listed 164 TCR beta chains as associated with cytomegalovirus. A later genetic analysis reported fewer N-insertions in productive TCRs among donors in an Asian-associated ancestry cluster than the approximately 700-donor mean.

The library was generated by the immunoSEQ multiplex PCR assay. The multiplex PCR relied on a mix of 60 forward primers for TCR Vbeta segments and 13 reverse primers for TCR Jbeta segments. The CDR3 region of rearranged TCR beta genes was amplified from genomic DNA by a multiplex PCR assay. On the Illumina HiSeq System, the amplified TCR beta libraries were sequenced as 87-base-pair reads. The paper's processing steps were these. A later analysis tallied tens of millions of unique TCR beta chains across the 640 or so repertoires, and some 10 million of those chains were shared by two or more donors. A nearest-neighbor algorithm error-corrected the raw reads and collapsed the reads into unique sequences, merging closely related sequences to remove PCR and sequencing errors. V, D and J gene segments were assigned by aligning CDR3 sequences to IMGT reference sequences. For a sequence to be retained, a match of at least six nucleotides to both a V gene segment and a J gene segment was required. Rearrangements were classified as productive when the CDR3 lacked stop codons and remained in frame with V and J, and all other rearrangements were classified as non-productive. Following IMGT convention, CDR3 was defined as the stretch from the second conserved V-encoded cysteine to the conserved J-encoded phenylalanine. The earlier analysis of about 620 of the donors excluded sequences that lacked an unambiguous match to a single V gene segment. An earlier analysis of roughly 590 of the donors called V segments functional above 56.7% productive rearrangements and segregating when the between-donor standard deviation exceeded 5%. A statistical classification framework was built for diagnosing cytomegalovirus status from the catalog of TCR beta chain sequences. A later analysis assigned V and J genes by comparing TCR nucleotide sequences with IMGT/GENE-DB human TR gene sequences. Using the TCRdist pipeline, a later analysis assigned CDR3 sequences along with most-parsimonious VDJ recombination scenarios. In a later analysis, each TCR beta chain was defined by its CDR3 amino acid sequence together with its V-gene family, and reads without a unique V-gene family were excluded. A later analysis removed 450 to 600 highly shared, low-generation-probability nucleotide sequences to deal with suspected cross-contamination and a sequencing artifact. In a later analysis, a clonal expansion index was calculated for each public chain from normalized within-repertoire ranks of inferred template counts. In a later analysis, generation probabilities were computed using a VDJ recombination model fitted to out-of-frame rearrangements, and the results were checked against IGoR. In a later analysis, hypergeometric tests were used to score TCR-TCR, TCR-HLA and TCR-CMV co-occurrence, with a repertoire-size bias correction applied to TCR pairs. In a later analysis, false discovery rates were estimated by permuting HLA or CMV assignments 20 times. A later analysis grouped co-occurring TCRs with DBSCAN, adding TCRdist sequence similarity when clustering within HLA-allele-positive subsets. Repertoires with fewer than 30,000 or more than 120,000 public chains were left out of co-occurrence clustering, as were a handful of repertoires with anomalous nucleotide sharing. TCRdb took over this immuneACCESS table, retaining in-frame rearrangements with V and J assigned. Such tables are incomplete; in checked studies, under half of the missing clones stem from an unresolved V gene, and the remainder is unexplained. V, J and clone size are taken as reported in that table, and D and trimming were inferred from the DNA itself. The sample table records 150,000 to 200,000 clones; approximately 80% of these occur just once. Around 1.4% of the sample belongs to the ten largest clones.

The cohort was made up of about 670 healthy bone marrow donors. At the time of sampling, all cohort members were nominally healthy, though unrecorded immune exposures were likely present. The donor tested CMV seropositive and was one of the 289 seropositive cohort members. Every donor gave a peripheral blood sample, and the peripheral blood mononuclear cells from that sample were used for TCR beta sequencing. The Qiagen DNeasy Blood Extraction Kit was used to extract genomic DNA from the blood cell samples. The receptor's source is a girl aged 5 to 17 in good health and CMV-seropositive. Specimen: PBMCs.

The DNA sequence reads TGTGCCAGCACCCTGTCCGGGACAGCTGAAGCTTTCTTT. This yields the protein CASTLSGTAEAFF. The chain was built from TRBV6-5 and TRBJ1-1; the junction holds 7 bases that match TRBD1. The germline V and J ends show losses of 7 bases and 6 bases respectively, and no gene match explains 8 bases of the junction. From the germline V gene, CDR1 is MNHEY and CDR2 is SVGAGI. Reading from cysteine to phenylalanine, the CDR3 counts 13 amino acids. The retained sequence is limited to the CDR3, 39 bases, with the frame set at the first base.